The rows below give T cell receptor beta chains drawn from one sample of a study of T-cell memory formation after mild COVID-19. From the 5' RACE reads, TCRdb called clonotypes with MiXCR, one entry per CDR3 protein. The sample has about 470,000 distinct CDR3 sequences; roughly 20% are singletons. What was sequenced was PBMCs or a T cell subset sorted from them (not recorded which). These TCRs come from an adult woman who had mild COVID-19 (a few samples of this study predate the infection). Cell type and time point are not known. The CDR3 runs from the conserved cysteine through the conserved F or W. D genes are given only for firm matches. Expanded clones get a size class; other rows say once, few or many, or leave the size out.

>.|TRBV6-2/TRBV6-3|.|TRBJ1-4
CASSSEGLRSEKLFF
TGTGCCAGCAGCTCGGAGGGGCTTAGGAGTGAAAAACTGTTTTTT
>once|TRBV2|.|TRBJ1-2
CASSEGSGYTF
TGTGCCAGCAGTGAAGGCAGTGGCTACACCTTC
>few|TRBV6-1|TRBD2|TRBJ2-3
CASSRLAGGSDSTDTQYF
TGTGCCAGCAGTCGACTAGCGGGGGGTTCAGACTCCACAGATACGCAGTATTTT
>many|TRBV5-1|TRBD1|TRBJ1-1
CASSQRQGPNTEAFF
TGCGCCAGCAGCCAGCGACAGGGGCCGAACACTGAAGCTTTCTTT
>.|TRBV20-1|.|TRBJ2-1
CSARREDSYNEQFF
TGCAGTGCTAGACGAGAGGACTCCTACAATGAGCAGTTCTTC
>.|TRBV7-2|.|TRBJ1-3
CASSLIPGGRGNTIYF
TGTGCCAGCAGCTTAATCCCGGGGGGACGGGGAAACACCATATATTTT
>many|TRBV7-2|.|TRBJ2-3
CASSLDQLRTDTQYF
TGTGCCAGCAGCTTAGATCAACTTCGCACAGATACGCAGTATTTT
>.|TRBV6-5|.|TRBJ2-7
CASSSVASSYEQYF
TGTGCCAGCAGTTCGGTGGCCAGCTCCTACGAGCAGTACTTC
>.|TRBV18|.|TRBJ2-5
CASSPVGGKETQYF
TGTGCCAGCTCACCTGTGGGCGGAAAAGAGACCCAGTACTTC
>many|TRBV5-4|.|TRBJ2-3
CASSLPDTQYF
TGTGCCAGCAGCTTACCGGATACGCAGTATTTT